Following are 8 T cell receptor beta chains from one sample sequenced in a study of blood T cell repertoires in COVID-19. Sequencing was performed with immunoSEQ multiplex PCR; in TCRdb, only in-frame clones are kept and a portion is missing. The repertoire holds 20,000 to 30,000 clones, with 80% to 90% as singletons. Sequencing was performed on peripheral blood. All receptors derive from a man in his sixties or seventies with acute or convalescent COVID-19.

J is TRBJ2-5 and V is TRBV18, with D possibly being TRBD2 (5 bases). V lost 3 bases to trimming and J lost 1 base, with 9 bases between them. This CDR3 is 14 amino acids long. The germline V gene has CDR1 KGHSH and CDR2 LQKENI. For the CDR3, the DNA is TGTGCCAGCTCACCTCTGGGAGCCCAAGAGACCCAGTACTTC. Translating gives CASSPLGAQETQYF.

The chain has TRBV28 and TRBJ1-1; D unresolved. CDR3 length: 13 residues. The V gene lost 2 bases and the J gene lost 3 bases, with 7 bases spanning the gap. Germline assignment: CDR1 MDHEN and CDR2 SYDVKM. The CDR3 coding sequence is TGTGCCAGCAGTTTAGAGGATGACACTGAAGCTTTCTTT. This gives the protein CASSLEDDTEAFF.

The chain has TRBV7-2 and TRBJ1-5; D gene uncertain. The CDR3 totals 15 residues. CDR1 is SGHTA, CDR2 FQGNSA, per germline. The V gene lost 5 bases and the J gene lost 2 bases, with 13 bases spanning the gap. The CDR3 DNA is TGTGCCAGCAGCCTCCGGGGAGGCCGCAATCAGCCCCAGCATTTT. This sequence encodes CASSLRGGRNQPQHF.

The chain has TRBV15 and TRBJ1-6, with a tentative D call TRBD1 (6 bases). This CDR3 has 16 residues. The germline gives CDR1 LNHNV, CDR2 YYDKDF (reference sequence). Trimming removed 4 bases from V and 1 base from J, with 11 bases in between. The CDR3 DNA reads TGTGCCACCAGCACCCCAGGGGTATCCTATAATTCACCCCTCCACTTT. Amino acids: CATSTPGVSYNSPLHF.

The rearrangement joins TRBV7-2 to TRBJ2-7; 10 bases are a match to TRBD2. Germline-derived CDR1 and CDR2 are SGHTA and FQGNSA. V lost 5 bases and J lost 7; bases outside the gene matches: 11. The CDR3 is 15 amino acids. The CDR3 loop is CASSPGGSGRLEQYF. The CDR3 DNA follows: TGTGCCAGCAGCCCGGGGGGTAGCGGGAGGCTTGAGCAGTACTTC.

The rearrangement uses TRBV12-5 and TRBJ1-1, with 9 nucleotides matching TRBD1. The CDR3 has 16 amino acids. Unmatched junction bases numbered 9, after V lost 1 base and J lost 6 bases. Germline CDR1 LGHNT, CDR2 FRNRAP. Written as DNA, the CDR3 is TGTGCTAGTGGTTTGGAACAGGGGGCGAATTACGCTGAAGCTTTCTTT. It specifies CASGLEQGANYAEAFF.

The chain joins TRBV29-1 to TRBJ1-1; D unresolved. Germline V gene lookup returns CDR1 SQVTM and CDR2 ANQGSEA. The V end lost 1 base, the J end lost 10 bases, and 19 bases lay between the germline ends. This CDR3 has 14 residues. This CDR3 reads CSVEVRTADNGAFF. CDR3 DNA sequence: TGCAGCGTTGAAGTTCGAACCGCTGACAACGGAGCTTTCTTT.

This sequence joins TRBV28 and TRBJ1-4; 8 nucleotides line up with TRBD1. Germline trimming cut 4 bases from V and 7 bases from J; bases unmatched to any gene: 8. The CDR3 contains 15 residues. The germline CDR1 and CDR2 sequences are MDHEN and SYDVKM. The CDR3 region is CASSSPRGQGEKLFF. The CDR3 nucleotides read TGTGCCAGCAGTTCCCCCAGGGGGCAGGGTGAAAAACTGTTTTTT.